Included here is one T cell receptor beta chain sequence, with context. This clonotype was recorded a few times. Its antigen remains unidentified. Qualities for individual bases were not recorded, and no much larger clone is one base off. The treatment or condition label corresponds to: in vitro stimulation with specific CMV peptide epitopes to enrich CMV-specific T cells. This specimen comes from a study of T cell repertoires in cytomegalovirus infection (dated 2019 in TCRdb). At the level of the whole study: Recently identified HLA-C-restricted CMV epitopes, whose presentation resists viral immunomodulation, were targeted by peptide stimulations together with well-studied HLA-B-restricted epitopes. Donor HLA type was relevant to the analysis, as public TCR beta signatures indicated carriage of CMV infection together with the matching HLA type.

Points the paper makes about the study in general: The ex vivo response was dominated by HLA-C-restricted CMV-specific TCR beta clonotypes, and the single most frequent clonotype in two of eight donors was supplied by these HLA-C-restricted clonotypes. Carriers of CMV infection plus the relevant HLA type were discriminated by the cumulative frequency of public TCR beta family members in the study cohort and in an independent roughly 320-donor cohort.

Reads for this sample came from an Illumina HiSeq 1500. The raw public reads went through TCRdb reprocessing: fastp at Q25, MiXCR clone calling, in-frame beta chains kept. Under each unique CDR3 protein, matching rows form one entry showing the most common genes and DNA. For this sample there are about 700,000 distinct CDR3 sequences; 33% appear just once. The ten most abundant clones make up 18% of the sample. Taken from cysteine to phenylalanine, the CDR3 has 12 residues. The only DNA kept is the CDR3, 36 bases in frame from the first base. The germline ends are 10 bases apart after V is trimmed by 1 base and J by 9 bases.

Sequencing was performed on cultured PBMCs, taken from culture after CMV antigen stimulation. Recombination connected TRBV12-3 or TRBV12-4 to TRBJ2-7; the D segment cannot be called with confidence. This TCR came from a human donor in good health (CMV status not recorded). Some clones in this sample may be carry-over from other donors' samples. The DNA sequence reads TGTGCCAGCAGTTTAGACGACCGGGTGCAGTACTTC. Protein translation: CASSLDDRVQYF.